This T cell receptor (beta chain) was found in a study of blood T cells in healthy people across ages. Whole-study findings and limits: Expanded clonotype shifts may have been confounded, as the donors had an unknown CMV status. Strong correlation was found linking TCR beta diversity to naive T cell percentage.

It was with a sample-barcoded 5' primer and a J-beta primer mix that a second PCR of roughly 6 to 11 cycles was run. Via MiXCR, TCRdb re-called the 5' RACE reads, giving one row per CDR3 protein. This repertoire shows more than 600,000 distinct CDR3 sequences, around 25% found once; its top ten account for 9.4%. The table lists this clonotype with a few counts. The antigen is not known. Compared with germline, one end of the junction differs, possibly owing to a read error. These data were likewise used in another study, on T cells of mothers and their children.

The clonotype was recovered from a boy between 10 and 17 years old in good health. The source material was blood.

This chain's CDR3 is CASSLIKQGTQYF. CDR3 nucleotides: TGTGCCAGCAGCTTGATAAAGCAAGGGACCCAGTACTTC. This rearrangement joins TRBV7-3 to TRBJ2-5, with D unclear. Germline V gene sequence: CDR1 SGHTA, CDR2 FQGTGA. CDR3 size: 13 residues. Complete variable domain (other parts from reference TRBV7-3 and TRBJ2-5): GAGVSQTPSNKVTEKGKYVELRCDPISGHTALYWYRQSLGQGPEFLIYFQGTGAADDSGLPNDRFFAVRPEGSVSTLKIQRTERGDSAVYLCASSLIKQGTQYFGPGTRLLVL.